This paragraph covers one T cell receptor beta chain sequence. This sample was included in a study of T cell changes during pregnancy in multiple sclerosis. The CDR3 extends over 15 amino acids. With 0 bases removed from V and 0 bases from J, the gap between germline ends came to 7 bases. Germline V CDR1 and CDR2: MGHRA, YSYEKL. TCRdb keeps only in-frame clones here, not all; method: immunoSEQ multiplex PCR. The table shows around 67,000 clones, with about 90% occurring only once. V gene TRBV4-1 combines with J gene TRBJ2-3; D unresolved. The starting material was peripheral blood, obtained in the first trimester of pregnancy. The clonotype was recovered from a female donor with multiple sclerosis, enrolled in a pregnancy study. CDR3 bases: TGCGCCAGCAGCCAAGACAGAATCAGCACAGATACGCAGTATTTT. The encoded protein is CASSQDRISTDTQYF.